A single sample gave rise to the 17 T cell receptor beta chains below, sequenced in a study of blood T cell repertoires in COVID-19. Produced via immunoSEQ multiplex PCR; TCRdb's table is partial and in-frame only. The sample carries a few hundred thousand clones, nearly 90% recorded once. The sample comprised PBMCs or T cells enriched from blood (not recorded which). These receptors were collected from a woman aged 18 to 35 with acute COVID-19.

The genes are TRBV10-3 and TRBJ1-6; 8 nucleotides line up with TRBD1. Looked up from germline, CDR1 is ENHRY and CDR2 is SYGVKD. The CDR3 is 14 residues long. V trimming: 6 bases; J trimming: 5 bases; junction bases outside the gene matches: 3. The CDR3 coding sequence is TGTGCCATCAGCCCGGGACAGGATAATTCACCCCTCCACTTT. This gives the protein CAISPGQDNSPLHF.

The chain employs TRBV5-6 and TRBJ1-2, with D possibly TRBD1 on 6 matching bases. V lost 0 bases and J 8 bases, leaving 20 bases between the germline ends. This CDR3 contains 16 residues. CDR1 is SGHDT, CDR2 YYEEEE, per germline. CDR3 DNA: TGTGCCAGCAGCTTGGGAACAGGGCCGGGGTATGCGGGCTACACCTTC. It specifies CASSLGTGPGYAGYTF. Full variable domain (remainder filled in from reference TRBV5-6 and TRBJ1-2): DAGVTQSPTHLIKTRGQQVTLRCSPKSGHDTVSWYQQALGQGPQFIFQYYEEEERQRGNFPDRFSGHQFPNYSSELNVNALLLGDSALYLCASSLGTGPGYAGYTFGSGTRLTVV.

This chain joins TRBV28 and TRBJ1-2, with D maybe TRBD1 (5 bases). From germline, CDR1 is MDHEN and CDR2 SYDVKM. The CDR3 runs 13 residues. V lost 1 base, J lost 7 bases, and 10 bases lay in between. CDR3 residues: CASSLLQRGGYTF. The CDR3 coding sequence is TGTGCCAGCAGTTTATTACAAAGGGGTGGCTACACCTTC.

J is TRBJ1-3 and V is TRBV7-2; D perhaps matches TRBD1 (6 bases). CDR3 length: 15 amino acids. Germline V gives CDR1 SGHTA, CDR2 FQGNSA. V lost 6 bases and J 3 bases, leaving 15 bases between the germline ends. The CDR3 spells CASSFRGAVGNTIYF. The CDR3 DNA sequence: TGTGCCAGCAGTTTCCGGGGGGCTGTTGGAAACACCATATATTTT.

J is TRBJ1-1 and V is TRBV11-2; D is undetermined. Between the trimmed V and J ends, which lost 1 base and 10 bases, there was a span of 7 bases. CDR1 is SGHAT, CDR2 FQNNGV, per germline. The CDR3 contains 11 residues. CDR3 sequence reads: CASSLGRGAFF. CDR3 in DNA: TGTGCCAGCAGCTTAGGGCGAGGAGCTTTCTTT.

This chain uses TRBV18 with TRBJ2-3; 9 positions match TRBD2. This CDR3 has 16 residues. The V gene end was trimmed by 2 bases and the J gene end by 4 bases; junction bases not matched to a gene: 7. From germline, CDR1 is KGHSH and CDR2 LQKENI. CDR3 nucleotide sequence: TGTGCCAGCTCACCAGGTGGCGGGAGGGCCCCAGATACGCAGTATTTT. This sequence encodes CASSPGGGRAPDTQYF.

This chain joins TRBV7-9 and TRBJ2-3, with 10 bases fitting TRBD2. The CDR3 loop spans 16 amino acids. Germline CDR1 is SEHNR and CDR2 is FQNEAQ (reference sequence). V dropped 5 bases and J dropped 2; count of bases not matched to a gene: 7. CDR3 sequence reads: CASSPTLAGPTDTQYF. As DNA, the CDR3 is TGTGCCAGCAGCCCCACACTAGCGGGACCCACAGATACGCAGTATTTT.

This chain joins TRBV11-3 and TRBJ2-7; a weak D match, TRBD1 (5 bases). Per the germline V gene, CDR1 is SGHNT and CDR2 is YENEEA. The length of the CDR3 is 13 residues. Trimming stripped 5 bases from V and 1 base from J, with 9 bases between. The CDR3 DNA is TGTGCCAGCAGCAACAGGCTTTCCTACGAGCAGTACTTC. Protein product: CASSNRLSYEQYF.

This sequence joins TRBV21-1 and TRBJ1-2; the table's D call, TRBD1, has no DNA check behind it. TRBV21-1 counts as a pseudogene. The CDR3 is made up of 11 amino acids. As DNA, the CDR3 is TGTGCCAGCAGCAACGTGACAGGGGGAGCCTTC. Translation: CASSNVTGGAF.

V usage is TRBV30 and J usage is TRBJ2-7; 8 bases fit TRBD1. There are 14 residues in the CDR3. Germline V gene sequence: CDR1 GTSNPN, CDR2 SVGIG (reference sequence). J gave up 3 bases and V 5 bases, and 9 bases lay outside the gene matches. Here the CDR3 DNA reads TGTGCCTGGGGAAAACGACAGGGGAGCTACGAGCAGTACTTC. Translated, it gives CAWGKRQGSYEQYF.

This chain connects TRBV30 to TRBJ2-7; D remains unclear. V was cut by 3 bases and J by 2 bases, with 11 bases left in between. This CDR3 comprises 13 residues. Germline-derived CDR1 and CDR2 are GTSNPN and SVGIG (reference sequence). In nucleotides, the CDR3 is TGTGCCTGGAGCCCCCTCTTTACCTACGAGCAGTACTTC. This encodes CAWSPLFTYEQYF.

The chain uses TRBV7-6 and TRBJ2-1; D possibly corresponds to TRBD1 (6 bases). The length of the CDR3 is 15 residues. Per germline, CDR1 SGHVS and CDR2 FNYEAQ. With 4 bases removed from V and 9 bases from J, the gap between germline ends came to 19 bases. CDR3 sequence reads: CASSSGTHLGGEQFF. In DNA, the CDR3 is TGTGCCAGCAGCTCAGGGACACATCTAGGCGGTGAGCAGTTCTTC.

V and J are TRBV20-1 and TRBJ2-2; D call uncertain. The CDR3 totals 14 residues. The germline V gene encodes CDR1 DFQATT and CDR2 SNEGSKA (reference sequence). Trimming stripped 3 bases from V and 0 bases from J, with 8 bases between. The CDR3 is CSASFQSNTGELFF. The DNA of the CDR3 is TGCAGTGCTAGTTTCCAGTCGAACACCGGGGAGCTGTTTTTT.

V gene TRBV5-1 combines with J gene TRBJ2-5; no reliable D call. CDR3 length: 13 amino acids. V lost 5 bases and J 2 bases, leaving 10 bases between the germline ends. CDR1 is SGHRS and CDR2 is YFSETQ in the germline V gene. The CDR3 nucleotides read TGCGCCAGCAGAGAAGAAGCGCAAGAGACCCAGTACTTC. It encodes CASREEAQETQYF. Looking up the rest from reference TRBV5-1 and TRBJ2-5 gives the full variable domain: KAGVTQTPRYLIKTRGQQVTLSCSPISGHRSVSWYQQTPGQGLQFLFEYFSETQRNKGNFPGRFSGRQFSNSRSEMNVSTLELGDSALYLCASREEAQETQYFGPGTRLLVL.

The CDR3 coding sequence is TGTGCCAGCAGTGAATGGGCCGGCTACAATGAGCAGTTCTTC. Translating it yields CASSEWAGYNEQFF. V and J are TRBV6-1 and TRBJ2-1; no definite D call. This CDR3 is 14 amino acids long. The germline V and J ends were trimmed by 2 bases and 3 bases, with 8 bases remaining between them. Per germline, CDR1 MNHNS and CDR2 SASEGT.

This chain connects TRBV28 to TRBJ1-2, with 7 positions matching TRBD1. The CDR3 spans 17 residues. The trim removed 5 bases at V and 6 bases at J, leaving 18 bases unmatched. Germline lookup yields CDR1 MDHEN and CDR2 SYDVKM. Here the CDR3 DNA reads TGTGCCAGCAGTACCGGGACAGCTCCCCTTGGGGTTGATGGCTACACCTTC. Protein: CASSTGTAPLGVDGYTF.

This chain links TRBV29-1 with TRBJ2-7, with 12 nucleotides matching TRBD2. This CDR3 spans 16 amino acids. The trim removed 6 bases at V and 1 base at J, leaving 10 bases unmatched. Germline values: CDR1 SQVTM, CDR2 ANQGSEA. CDR3 sequence reads: CSVRTSGVYDSYEQYF. CDR3 bases: TGCAGCGTCCGGACTAGCGGGGTCTACGATTCCTACGAGCAGTACTTC.